The subject of this entry is one T cell receptor (beta chain). No antigen is known for it. Trimming cost V 4 bases and J 2 bases, with 9 bases left between them. This CDR3 contains 15 residues. CDR1 and CDR2 from the germline V gene are MNHNS and SASEGT. The primer mix had 60 Vbeta and 13 Jbeta primers. Method: immunoSEQ multiplex PCR; TCRdb's copy keeps in-frame clones and lacks some. The data contain about 130,000 clones, approximately 74% of them singletons. These data come from a study of cytomegalovirus exposure and HLA in healthy donors. Study-level information: The Caucasian-associated ancestry cluster contained about four fifths of the approximately 400 genotyped donors.

Findings and limits, study-wide: The study flagged some 170 TCR beta chains as cytomegalovirus-associated. The study reported that TCR beta sequences accurately predicted HLA-A and HLA-B alleles in most subjects. A prior analysis recorded that most TCR beta V segments were productive about 90% or about 30% of the time.

The chain has TRBV6-1 and TRBJ2-6; D is uncertain. Sequenced material: PBMCs. The sequence came from a man aged 18 to 29 in good health and CMV-seropositive. The CDR3 loop is CASSVEVTGANVLTF. CDR3 bases: TGTGCCAGCAGTGTAGAGGTAACTGGGGCCAACGTCCTGACTTTC.